What follows are 3 T cell receptor beta chains derived from one specimen sequenced in a study of CD8 T cells in ankylosing spondylitis (dated 2017 in TCRdb). Their specific antigens are unknown. Library method: 5' RACE. The sample was run on an Illumina HiSeq 2500. The public sequencing data were trimmed at Q25 with fastp and processed into clonotypes with MiXCR by TCRdb, which kept only in-frame beta chains. Rows are unified per CDR3 protein, each entry keeping the most common DNA and genes. Recorded for this sample are approximately 550,000 distinct CDR3 sequences; about 13% of them occurred a single time. Around 6.8% of the sample is held by the ten biggest clonotypes. On the study overall, not on this receptor specifically: A TCR beta motif made up of eight highly homologous amino acid variants appeared to be characteristic of blood from ankylosing spondylitis patients.

Input material: blood, either unsorted or a sorted T cell fraction (not recorded which). The origin of the receptors is a male donor with ankylosing spondylitis.

The chain joins TRBV15 to TRBJ2-7, with TRBD2 as a possible D gene (5 bases). Trimming pared 5 bases from V and 7 bases from J, leaving 12 bases between. Looked up from germline, CDR1 is LNHNV and CDR2 is YYDKDF (reference sequence). This CDR3 has 12 residues. CDR3 region: CATSRVPGEQYF. CDR3 coding DNA: TGTGCCACCAGCCGGGTCCCGGGGGAGCAGTACTTC.

This clonotype has more than one count but fewer than ten. This CDR3 reads CATTLGLAASNEQFF. CDR3 coding DNA: TGTGCCACCACCCTCGGGCTAGCGGCCTCGAATGAGCAGTTCTTC. The V gene is TRBV12-3 or TRBV12-4, the J gene TRBJ2-1, with TRBD2 identical over 7 bases. V dropped 10 bases and J dropped 7; count of bases not matched to a gene: 16. This CDR3 spans 15 amino acids.

This clonotype was counted a few times. The chain employs TRBV25-1 and TRBJ2-2; TRBD2 agrees at 13 bases. The length of the CDR3 is 19 residues. In germline, CDR1 is MGHDK, CDR2 SYGVNS. Trimming took 6 bases from V and 0 from J; bases not matched to a gene: 10. Here the CDR3 reads CASRGTSGKRASNTGELFF. Here the CDR3 DNA reads TGTGCCAGCAGGGGGACTAGCGGGAAACGGGCATCGAACACCGGGGAGCTGTTTTTT.